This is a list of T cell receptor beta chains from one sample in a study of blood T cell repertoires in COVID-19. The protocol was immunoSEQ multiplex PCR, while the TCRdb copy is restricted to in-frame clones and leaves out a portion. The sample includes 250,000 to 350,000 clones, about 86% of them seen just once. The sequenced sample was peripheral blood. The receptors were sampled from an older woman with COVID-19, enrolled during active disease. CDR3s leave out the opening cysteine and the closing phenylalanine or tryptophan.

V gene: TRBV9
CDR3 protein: ASSPGGASTDTQY

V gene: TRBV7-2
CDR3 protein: ASSLVAGLNQPQH

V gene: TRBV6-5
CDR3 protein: ASSPGQGSQPQH

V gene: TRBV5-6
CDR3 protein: ASSFRGNSGNTIY

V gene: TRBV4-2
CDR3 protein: ASSQEGGVVSNEQF

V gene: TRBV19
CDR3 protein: ASSIGQGPYNEQF

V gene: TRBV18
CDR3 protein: ASSPERFYNEQF

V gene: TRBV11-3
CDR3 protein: ASSFRGGSGELF

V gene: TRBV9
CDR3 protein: ASSVAGGSRETQY

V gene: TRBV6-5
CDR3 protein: ASSYSSGGTQY

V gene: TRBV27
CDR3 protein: ASSLRGGYGYT

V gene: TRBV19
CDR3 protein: ASPSSSVRGKGNTIY

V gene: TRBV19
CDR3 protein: ASSILFAGQGGGNTIY

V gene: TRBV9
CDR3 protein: ASSVGGTGSNEQF

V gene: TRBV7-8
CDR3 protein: ASSSDRPPNTGELF

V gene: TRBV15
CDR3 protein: ATSRLSGAFNNEQF

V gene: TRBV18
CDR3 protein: ASSDRGIWEGYT

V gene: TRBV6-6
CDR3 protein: ASSRVAGAPSTAGELF

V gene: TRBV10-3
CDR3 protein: AISETLAGGTDTQY

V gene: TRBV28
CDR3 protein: ASLTGTGKSPLH

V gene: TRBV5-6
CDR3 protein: ASSFRQGTYEQY

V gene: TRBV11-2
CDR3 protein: ASSLSGVYNEQF

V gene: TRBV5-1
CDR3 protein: ASNYGLYEETQY

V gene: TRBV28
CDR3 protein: ASRESVYGYT

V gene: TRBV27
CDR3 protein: ASTLRVGTEGGYT

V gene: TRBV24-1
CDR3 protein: ATSRGTGGAYGYT

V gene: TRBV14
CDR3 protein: ASSSGLASYNEQF

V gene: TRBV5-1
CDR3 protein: ASSVSQTGSTEAF

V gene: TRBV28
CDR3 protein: ASKPSRGAEAF

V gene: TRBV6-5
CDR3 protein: ASRPVGGSNQPQH

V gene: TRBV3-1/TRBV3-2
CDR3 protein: ASSPSPPTGELF

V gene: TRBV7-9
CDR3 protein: ASSLGRGPGYGYT

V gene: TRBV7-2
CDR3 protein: ASSLVRGETQY

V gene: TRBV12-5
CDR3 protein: ASGLTPGQGAHTQY

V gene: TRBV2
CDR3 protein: ASRPVGGTQY

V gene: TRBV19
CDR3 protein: ASSRSLQETQY

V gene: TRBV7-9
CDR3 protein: ASIRGAGEKLF

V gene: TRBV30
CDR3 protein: AWSPDRGFIDHNSPLH

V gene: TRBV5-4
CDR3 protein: ASSSGFGYT

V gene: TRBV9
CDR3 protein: ASSGLGGANTGELF

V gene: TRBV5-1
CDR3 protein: ASSTGGGNTGELF

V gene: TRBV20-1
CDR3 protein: SATGTVTF

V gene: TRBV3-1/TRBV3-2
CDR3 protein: ASSQSTINYGYT

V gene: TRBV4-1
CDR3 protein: ASSQDPPGQFSSSYEQY

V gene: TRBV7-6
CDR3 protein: ASSFGPYEQY

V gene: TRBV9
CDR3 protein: ASSVLGGSQGTQY

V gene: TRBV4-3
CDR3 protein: ASSQDRNSGGPRF

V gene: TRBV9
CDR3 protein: ASSPPGGSSTDTQY

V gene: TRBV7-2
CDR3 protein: ASTSVAGGPSETQY

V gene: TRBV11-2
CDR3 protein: ASSSLSSGNTIY

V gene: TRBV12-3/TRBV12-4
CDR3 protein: ASSQAGGGGYT

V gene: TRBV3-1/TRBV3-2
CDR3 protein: ASSQASGTTNTEAF

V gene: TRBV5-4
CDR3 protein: ASSTTGGMNTEAF